A selection of T cell receptor beta chains follows, all from one sample in a study of shared clonotypes between healthy human individuals. The data were produced by immunoSEQ multiplex PCR, yet TCRdb's version contains in-frame clones alone and is incomplete. The data contain nearly 500,000 clones, 76% of them singletons. Material for sequencing was PBMCs. The origin of the receptors is a woman between 40 and 55 years old in good health. Some clones in this sample may be carry-over from other donors' samples. The CDR3 runs from the conserved cysteine through the conserved F or W. Fields, in order: D gene, CDR3 length, J gene, V gene, clone size, CDR3 DNA, CDR3 protein. The D gene is left open where the match is weak. Rows give clone size only sometimes, using once, few, many, or a class for an expanded clone.

>NA|11|TRBJ1-2|TRBV28|once
TGTGCCAGCAGGGAAGATGAAAGCTACACCTTC
CASREDESYTF
>TRBD2|15|TRBJ2-1|TRBV7-2|NA
TGTGCCAGCAGCTTAACGACTAGCGGGAGGGCCAGGCAGTTCTTC
CASSLTTSGRARQFF
>TRBD2|14|TRBJ2-7|TRBV29-1|NA
TGCAGCGTCGAGACTAGCGGGACGTCAGTCGAGCAGTACTTC
CSVETSGTSVEQYF
>TRBD2|14|TRBJ2-3|TRBV4-3|NA
TGCGCCAGCAGCATACTAGCGGGGGGGGATACGCAGTATTTT
CASSILAGGDTQYF
>NA|12|TRBJ2-7|TRBV2|NA
TGTGCCAGCAGTGCCCAGGCCTACGAGCAGTACTTC
CASSAQAYEQYF
>NA|13|TRBJ1-2|TRBV7-6|once
TGTGCCAGCAGCTTAGCCCAGGGTGGGGGCTACACCTTC
CASSLAQGGGYTF
>NA|12|TRBJ2-1|TRBV7-2|few
TGTGCCAGCAGCTTAGTGGGGTCCCCCTGGTTCTTC
CASSLVGSPWFF
>NA|14|TRBJ1-1|TRBV2|NA
TGTGCCAGCAGTGAGTTTCTGGGGGAAACTGAAGCTTTCTTT
CASSEFLGETEAFF
>NA|12|TRBJ2-1|TRBV6-1|once
TGTGCCAGCAGCCCAGATTACAATGAGCAGTTCTTC
CASSPDYNEQFF
>TRBD2|16|TRBJ2-1|TRBV18|NA
TGTGCCAGCTCACCAGTCTTCCTAGCGGGAGTCGATTTGCAGTTCTTC
CASSPVFLAGVDLQFF
>NA|12|TRBJ1-1|TRBV7-8|few
TGTGCCAGCAGCTTAGGAGGACCAGAAGCTTTCTTT
CASSLGGPEAFF
>NA|14|TRBJ2-3|TRBV19|once
TGTGCCAGTAGCCTTGGACAGAGCACAGATACGCAGTATTTT
CASSLGQSTDTQYF
>TRBD2|16|TRBJ2-3|TRBV5-1|NA
TGCGCCAGCAGCCCGGGAGCGGGAGCCGGCACAGATACGCAGTATTTT
CASSPGAGAGTDTQYF
>NA|15|TRBJ2-3|TRBV18|NA
TGTGCCAGCTCACCACCTCAGGGAGGAACAGATACGCAGTATTTT
CASSPPQGGTDTQYF
>NA|14|TRBJ1-2|TRBV19|NA
TGTGCCAGTAGTACCTCGGCCGCCCTCTATGGCTACACCTTC
CASSTSAALYGYTF
>NA|14|TRBJ2-7|TRBV7-9|NA
TGTGCCAGCAGCTTTCCTGGGCCCTCCTACGAGCAGTACTTC
CASSFPGPSYEQYF
>NA|13|TRBJ1-1|TRBV5-4|many
TGTGCCAGCAGCTTGGGGGGTCGCCCTGAAGCTTTCTTT
CASSLGGRPEAFF
>TRBD2|17|TRBJ2-7|TRBV7-9|NA
TGTGCCAGCAGCCCCACCCAGGCTAGCGGGAGGGCCTACGAGCAGTACTTC
CASSPTQASGRAYEQYF
>TRBD1|14|TRBJ1-1|TRBV19|NA
TGTGCCAGCTTGGACAGGGCGGAGAACACTGAAGCTTTCTTT
CASLDRAENTEAFF
>TRBD1|15|TRBJ1-6|TRBV4-1|few
TGCGCCAGCAGGCGCACAGGGGGTAAGGGTTCACCCCTCCACTTT
CASRRTGGKGSPLHF
>NA|13|TRBJ1-1|TRBV29-1|NA
TGCAGCGTTGAGTGGAAACTGAACACTGAAGCTTTCTTT
CSVEWKLNTEAFF
>NA|16|TRBJ2-6|TRBV11-2|NA
TGTGCCAGCAGCTTAGCCCGGAGCTCTGGGGCCAACGTCCTGACTTTC
CASSLARSSGANVLTF
>NA|13|TRBJ1-5|TRBV19|NA
TGTGCCAGTAGCAGGGACGGCGATCAGCCCCAGCATTTT
CASSRDGDQPQHF
>NA|13|TRBJ2-1|TRBV5-4|NA
TGTGCCAGCAGCTTGGGTCAGGGGGGCGAGCAGTTCTTC
CASSLGQGGEQFF